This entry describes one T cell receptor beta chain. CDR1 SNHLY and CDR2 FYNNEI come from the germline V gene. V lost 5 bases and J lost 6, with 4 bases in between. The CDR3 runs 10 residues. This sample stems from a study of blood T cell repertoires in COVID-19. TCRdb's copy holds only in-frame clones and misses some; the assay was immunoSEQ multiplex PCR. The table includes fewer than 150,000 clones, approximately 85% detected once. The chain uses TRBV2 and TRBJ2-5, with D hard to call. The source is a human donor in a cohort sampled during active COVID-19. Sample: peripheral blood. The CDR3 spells CASSFKTQYF. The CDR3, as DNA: TGTGCCAGCAGTTTTAAGACCCAGTACTTC.